This TCR beta chain was obtained from a study of blood T cell repertoires in COVID-19 (dated by TCRdb to 2018 to 2021). Study-level background: Collaborator samples came from the United States, Italy and Spain and covered acute and convalescent phases of COVID-19. A freely available public database, intended as a resource for researchers studying the immune response to SARS-CoV-2, is where the repertoires were released. Samples came from the ongoing ImmuneRACE study (first 160 participants) plus 1,254 subjects from 6 global collaborators. Subjects who had been exposed to COVID-19, were actively infected with it, or had recovered from it provided the deeply sampled blood TCRbeta repertoires that made up the dataset. Where available, HLA class I and class II types were obtained from metadata supplied by the sample provider rather than from assay-based typing. The prospective study material was composed of cDNA or gDNA derived from T cells, B-cell-depleted T cells, or PBMCs. Nearly every sample came with metadata listing a de-identified subject ID, COVID-19 status, age in years and sex.

The collaborating institutions used their own protocols to collect whole blood in K2EDTA tubes. For TCRbeta analysis, collaborator samples were shipped as frozen whole blood, as isolated PBMCs, or as DNA extracted from either sample type. In regard to this clone: Its antigen is unknown. No clone much larger than this one lies a single base away; base qualities are absent.

Overall study results and their limits: The amount of clinical and demographic metadata varied by source and participant and was provided uncurated.

V is cut by 2 bases and J by 3 bases, and the space between the germline ends is 7 bases. Counted from cysteine to phenylalanine, this CDR3 has 13 amino acids. The kept DNA is CDR3 alone, 39 bases in frame from the first base. The immunoSEQ Assay, a bias-controlled multiplex PCR, was used to amplify TCRbeta CDR3 regions from genomic DNA. The authors' analysis ran thus. Within the assay, amplification of reference gene primers was used to estimate how many nucleated cells each sample contained. To quantify the absolute abundance of each unique TCRbeta CDR3 rearrangement, sequence reads were collapsed and filtered. Productive Simpson clonality was computed per sample as the square root of Simpson's diversity index over productive rearrangements. In TCRdb, the immuneACCESS table is reduced to in-frame sequences with V and J assigned. These tables do not hold every clone; where another copy was compared, an unresolved V gene accounts for under half, and the others remain unexplained. V and J calls and clone size are those listed in that table; D and trimming were worked out from the DNA. This sample is represented by about 180,000 clones; around 83% of them were singletons. The top ten constitute less than 2% of the sample.

This chain is built from TRBV12-3 or TRBV12-4 and TRBJ1-1; perhaps TRBD1 is the D gene, with 6 bases matching. The TCR comes from a human donor in a cohort sampled during active COVID-19. The sample comprised peripheral blood. The DNA reads as follows: TGTGCCAGCAGTTTAAAGGGGGACACTGAAGCTTTCTTT. Its translation is CASSLKGDTEAFF.